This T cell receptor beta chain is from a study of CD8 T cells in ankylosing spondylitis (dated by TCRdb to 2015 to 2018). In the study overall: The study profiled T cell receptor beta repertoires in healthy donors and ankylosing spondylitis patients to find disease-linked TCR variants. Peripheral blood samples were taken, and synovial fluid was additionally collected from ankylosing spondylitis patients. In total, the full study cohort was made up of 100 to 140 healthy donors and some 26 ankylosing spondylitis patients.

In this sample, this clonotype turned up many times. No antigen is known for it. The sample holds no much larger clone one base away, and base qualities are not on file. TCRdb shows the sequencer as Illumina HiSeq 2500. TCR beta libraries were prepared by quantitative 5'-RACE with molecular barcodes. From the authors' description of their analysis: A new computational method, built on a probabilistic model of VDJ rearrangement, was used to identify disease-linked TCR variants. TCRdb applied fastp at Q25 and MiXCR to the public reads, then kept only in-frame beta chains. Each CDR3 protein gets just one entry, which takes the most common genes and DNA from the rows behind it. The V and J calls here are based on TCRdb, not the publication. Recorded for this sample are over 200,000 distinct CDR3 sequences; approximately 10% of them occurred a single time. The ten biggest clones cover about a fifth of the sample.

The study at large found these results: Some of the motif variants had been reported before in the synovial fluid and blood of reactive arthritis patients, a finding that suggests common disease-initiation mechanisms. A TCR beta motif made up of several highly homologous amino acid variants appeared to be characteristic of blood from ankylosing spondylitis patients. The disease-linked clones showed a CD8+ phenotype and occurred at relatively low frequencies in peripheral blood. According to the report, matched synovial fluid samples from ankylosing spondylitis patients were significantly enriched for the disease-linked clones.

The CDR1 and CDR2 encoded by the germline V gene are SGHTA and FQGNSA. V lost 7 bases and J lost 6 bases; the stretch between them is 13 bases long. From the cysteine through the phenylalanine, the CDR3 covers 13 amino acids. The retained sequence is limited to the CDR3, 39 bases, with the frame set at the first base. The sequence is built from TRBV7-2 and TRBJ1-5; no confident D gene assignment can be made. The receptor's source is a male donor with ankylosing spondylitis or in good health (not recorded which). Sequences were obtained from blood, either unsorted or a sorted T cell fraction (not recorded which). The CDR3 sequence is CASTWTISQPQHF. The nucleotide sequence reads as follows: TGTGCCAGCACCTGGACTATCAGTCAGCCCCAGCATTTT.